The rows below give T cell receptor beta chains drawn from one sample of a study of tumour-infiltrating T cells in Burkitt lymphoma. Sequencing used immunoSEQ multiplex PCR; TCRdb keeps in-frame clones, though not all of them. The sample holds 10,000 or so clones, approximately 65% seen once. Specimen: tumor tissue. The receptors were sampled from a human donor with diffuse large B-cell lymphoma. Each CDR3 is given with its conserved first and last residue. The order of the fields is D gene, clone size, J gene, V gene, CDR3 protein, CDR3 DNA. A D gene is named only where the DNA matches it firmly. The size entry is marked missing in some rows and otherwise reads once, few, many or a size class.

D gene: .
clone size: medium-sized
J gene: TRBJ1-6
V gene: TRBV5-4
CDR3 protein: CASSFRGLQPLHF
CDR3 DNA: TGTGCCAGCAGCTTTAGAGGCCTTCAGCCCCTCCACTTT

D gene: .
clone size: once
J gene: TRBJ1-1
V gene: TRBV19
CDR3 protein: CASTFPGAEAFF
CDR3 DNA: TGTGCCAGTACCTTCCCGGGCGCTGAAGCTTTCTTT

D gene: .
clone size: few
J gene: TRBJ1-5
V gene: TRBV5-1
CDR3 protein: CASSLASEQPQHF
CDR3 DNA: TGCGCCAGCAGCTTGGCGTCGGAGCAGCCCCAGCATTTT

D gene: .
clone size: .
J gene: TRBJ1-1
V gene: TRBV5-5
CDR3 protein: CASSLSAANTEAFF
CDR3 DNA: TGTGCCAGCAGCTTGTCGGCGGCGAACACTGAAGCTTTCTTT

D gene: TRBD2
clone size: .
J gene: TRBJ2-7
V gene: TRBV6-6
CDR3 protein: CASSYGGGGAADEQYF
CDR3 DNA: TGTGCCAGCAGTTACGGAGGCGGGGGGGCCGCGGACGAGCAGTACTTC

D gene: .
clone size: .
J gene: TRBJ1-5
V gene: TRBV10-3
CDR3 protein: CAISGGLNQPQHF
CDR3 DNA: TGTGCCATCAGTGGAGGGCTTAATCAGCCCCAGCATTTT

D gene: .
clone size: few
J gene: TRBJ1-2
V gene: TRBV4-1
CDR3 protein: CASSQDIGVRARGYTF
CDR3 DNA: TGCGCCAGCAGCCAAGATATTGGAGTCCGGGCGAGGGGCTACACCTTC

D gene: .
clone size: .
J gene: TRBJ1-2
V gene: TRBV5-1
CDR3 protein: CASGKTRGDGYTF
CDR3 DNA: TGCGCCAGCGGGAAAACCAGGGGTGATGGCTACACCTTC

D gene: TRBD2
clone size: .
J gene: TRBJ2-7
V gene: TRBV27
CDR3 protein: CASSLLFIVLASRYEQYF
CDR3 DNA: TGTGCCAGCAGTTTATTATTTATAGTACTAGCGTCAAGGTACGAGCAGTACTTC

D gene: TRBD2
clone size: .
J gene: TRBJ2-7
V gene: TRBV15
CDR3 protein: CATSPGTSSDYEQYF
CDR3 DNA: TGTGCCACCAGCCCCGGGACTAGCAGTGACTACGAGCAGTACTTC

D gene: .
clone size: .
J gene: TRBJ2-1
V gene: TRBV7-8
CDR3 protein: CASSFAAGAGWGSEQFF
CDR3 DNA: TGTGCCAGCAGCTTCGCAGCCGGGGCCGGTTGGGGCAGTGAGCAGTTCTTC

D gene: TRBD1
clone size: few
J gene: TRBJ2-7
V gene: TRBV5-8
CDR3 protein: CASSPGQGPYEQYF
CDR3 DNA: TGTGCCAGCAGCCCGGGACAGGGACCATACGAGCAGTACTTC

D gene: .
clone size: .
J gene: TRBJ2-7
V gene: TRBV19
CDR3 protein: CASSVRYPPYEQYF
CDR3 DNA: TGTGCCAGCTCGGTGAGGTATCCACCCTACGAGCAGTACTTC

D gene: .
clone size: medium-sized
J gene: TRBJ1-1
V gene: TRBV6-1
CDR3 protein: CASAFGPGEKAFF
CDR3 DNA: TGTGCCAGCGCATTCGGCCCGGGCGAAAAAGCTTTCTTT

D gene: .
clone size: .
J gene: TRBJ2-2
V gene: TRBV7-3
CDR3 protein: CASSPGTVYTGELFF
CDR3 DNA: TGTGCCAGCAGCCCCGGGACGGTGTACACCGGGGAGCTGTTTTTT

D gene: .
clone size: .
J gene: TRBJ2-7
V gene: TRBV29-1
CDR3 protein: CSVGDKAEQYF
CDR3 DNA: TGCAGCGTAGGGGACAAGGCCGAGCAGTACTTC

D gene: .
clone size: .
J gene: TRBJ1-2
V gene: TRBV29-1
CDR3 protein: CSVVEFYGTTTWNYGYTF
CDR3 DNA: TGCAGCGTTGTCGAGTTTTACGGGACAACTACGTGGAATTATGGCTACACCTTC

D gene: .
clone size: few
J gene: TRBJ2-2
V gene: TRBV30
CDR3 protein: CAWDAMLAGMFF
CDR3 DNA: TGTGCCTGGGACGCAATGTTAGCCGGGATGTTTTTT

D gene: .
clone size: few
J gene: TRBJ1-1
V gene: TRBV5-1
CDR3 protein: CASKQGNTEAFF
CDR3 DNA: TGCGCCAGCAAACAGGGGAACACTGAAGCTTTCTTT

D gene: .
clone size: .
J gene: TRBJ2-7
V gene: TRBV5-4
CDR3 protein: CASSLGRGSSSYEQYF
CDR3 DNA: TGTGCCAGCAGCTTGGGGCGGGGATCCTCCTCCTACGAGCAGTACTTC

D gene: .
clone size: few
J gene: TRBJ1-1
V gene: TRBV28
CDR3 protein: CASSSWTDEAFF
CDR3 DNA: TGTGCCAGCAGTTCCTGGACAGATGAAGCTTTCTTT

D gene: .
clone size: few
J gene: TRBJ1-2
V gene: TRBV28
CDR3 protein: CASSPRRAYFHRDYGYTF
CDR3 DNA: TGTGCCAGCAGTCCCCGGCGAGCCTACTTTCATCGGGACTATGGCTACACCTTC

D gene: .
clone size: .
J gene: TRBJ1-2
V gene: TRBV30
CDR3 protein: CAWSVTPRSGGYTF
CDR3 DNA: TGTGCCTGGAGTGTTACACCCCGATCAGGGGGCTACACCTTC

D gene: .
clone size: .
J gene: TRBJ1-2
V gene: TRBV5-4
CDR3 protein: CASSLTANYGYTF
CDR3 DNA: TGTGCCAGCAGCTTGACAGCTAACTATGGCTACACCTTC

D gene: .
clone size: .
J gene: TRBJ2-3
V gene: TRBV5-6
CDR3 protein: CASSGNTDTQYF
CDR3 DNA: TGTGCCAGCTCCGGGAACACAGATACGCAGTATTTT

D gene: .
clone size: .
J gene: TRBJ2-1
V gene: TRBV5-1
CDR3 protein: CASSLEGVVDYNEQFF
CDR3 DNA: TGCGCCAGCAGCTTGGAAGGCGTGGTAGACTACAATGAGCAGTTCTTC

D gene: .
clone size: .
J gene: TRBJ2-4
V gene: TRBV30
CDR3 protein: CAWSENIQYF
CDR3 DNA: TGTGCCTGGAGTGAAAACATTCAGTACTTC

D gene: TRBD1
clone size: medium-sized
J gene: TRBJ2-3
V gene: TRBV7-9
CDR3 protein: CASSLGTGARVGDTQYF
CDR3 DNA: TGTGCCAGCAGCTTGGGTACAGGGGCGCGGGTTGGAGATACGCAGTATTTT